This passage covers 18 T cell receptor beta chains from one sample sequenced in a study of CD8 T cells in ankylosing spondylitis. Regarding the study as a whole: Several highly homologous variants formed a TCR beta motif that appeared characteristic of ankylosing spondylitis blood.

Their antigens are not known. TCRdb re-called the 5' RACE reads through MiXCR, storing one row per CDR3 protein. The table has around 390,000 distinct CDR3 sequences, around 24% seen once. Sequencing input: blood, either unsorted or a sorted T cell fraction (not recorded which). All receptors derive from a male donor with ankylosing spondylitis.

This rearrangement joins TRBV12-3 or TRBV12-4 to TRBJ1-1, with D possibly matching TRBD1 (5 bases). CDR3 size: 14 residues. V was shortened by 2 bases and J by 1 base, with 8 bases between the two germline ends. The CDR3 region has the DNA TGTGCCAGCAGTTTATCTGGGGCGAACACTGAAGCTTTCTTT. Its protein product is CASSLSGANTEAFF.

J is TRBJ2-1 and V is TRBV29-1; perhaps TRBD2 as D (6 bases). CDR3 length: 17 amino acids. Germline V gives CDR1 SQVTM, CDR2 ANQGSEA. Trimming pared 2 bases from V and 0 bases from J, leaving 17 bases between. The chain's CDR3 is CSVERQGLLHSYNEQFF. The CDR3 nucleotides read TGCAGCGTTGAAAGGCAGGGACTTCTCCACTCCTACAATGAGCAGTTCTTC.

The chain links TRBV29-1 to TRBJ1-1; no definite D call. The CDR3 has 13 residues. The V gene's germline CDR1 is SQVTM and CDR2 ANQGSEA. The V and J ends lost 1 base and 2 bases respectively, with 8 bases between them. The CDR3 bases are TGCAGCGTTGAAGGCGGGCAAAACACTGAAGCTTTCTTT. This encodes CSVEGGQNTEAFF.

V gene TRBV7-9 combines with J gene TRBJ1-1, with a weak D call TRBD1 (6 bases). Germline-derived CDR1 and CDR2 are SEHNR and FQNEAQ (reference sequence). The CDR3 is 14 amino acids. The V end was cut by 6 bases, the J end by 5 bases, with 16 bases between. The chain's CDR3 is CASRSTGRGTEAFF. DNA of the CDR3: TGTGCCAGCAGGTCGACAGGACGAGGTACTGAAGCTTTCTTT.

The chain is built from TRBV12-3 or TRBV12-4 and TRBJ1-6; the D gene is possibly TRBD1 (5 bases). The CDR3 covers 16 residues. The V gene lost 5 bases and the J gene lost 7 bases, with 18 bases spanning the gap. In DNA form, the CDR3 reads TGTGCCAGCAGTCCGACGGGGCCAGGGAGGAATTCACCCCTCCACTTT. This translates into CASSPTGPGRNSPLHF.

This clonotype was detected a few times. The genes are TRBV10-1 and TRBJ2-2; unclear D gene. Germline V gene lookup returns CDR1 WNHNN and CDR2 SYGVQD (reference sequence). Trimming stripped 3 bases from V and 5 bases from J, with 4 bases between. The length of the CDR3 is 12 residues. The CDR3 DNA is TGCGCCAGCAGTGAACCGACCGGGGAGCTGTTTTTT. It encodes CASSEPTGELFF.

The CDR3 DNA follows: TGCAGTGCTAGAGAGGGGGACAAGAACACTGAAGCTTTCTTT. Protein product: CSAREGDKNTEAFF. The chain links TRBV20-1 to TRBJ1-1; perhaps TRBD1 as D (6 bases). Germline CDR1 is DFQATT and CDR2 is SNEGSKA (reference sequence). The CDR3 runs to 14 residues. The V end was cut by 0 bases, the J end by 1 base, with 9 bases between.

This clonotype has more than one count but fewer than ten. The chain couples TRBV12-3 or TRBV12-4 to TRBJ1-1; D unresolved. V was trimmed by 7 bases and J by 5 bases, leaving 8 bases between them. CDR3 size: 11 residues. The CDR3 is CASTIGTEAFF. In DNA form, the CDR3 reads TGTGCCAGCACCATCGGGACTGAAGCTTTCTTT.

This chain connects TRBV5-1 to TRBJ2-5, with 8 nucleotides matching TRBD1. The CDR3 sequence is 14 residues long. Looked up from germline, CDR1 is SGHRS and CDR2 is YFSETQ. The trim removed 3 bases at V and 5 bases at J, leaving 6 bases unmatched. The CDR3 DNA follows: TGCGCCAGCAGCTCGAACAGGGGGTTGGAGACCCAGTACTTC. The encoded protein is CASSSNRGLETQYF.

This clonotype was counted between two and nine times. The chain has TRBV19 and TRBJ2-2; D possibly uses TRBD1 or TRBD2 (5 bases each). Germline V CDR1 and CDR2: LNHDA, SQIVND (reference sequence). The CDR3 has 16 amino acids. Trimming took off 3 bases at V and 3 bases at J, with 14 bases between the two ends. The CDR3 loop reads CASSIGGGLDTGELFF. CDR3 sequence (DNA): TGTGCCAGTAGTATTGGGGGTGGTCTTGACACCGGGGAGCTGTTTTTT.

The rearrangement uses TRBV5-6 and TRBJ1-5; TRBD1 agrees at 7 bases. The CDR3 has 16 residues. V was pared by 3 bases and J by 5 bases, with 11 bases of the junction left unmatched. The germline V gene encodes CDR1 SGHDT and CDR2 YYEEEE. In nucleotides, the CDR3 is TGTGCCAGCAGCTGGGGGCAGGGACAGAGTGATCAGCCCCAGCATTTT. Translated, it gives CASSWGQGQSDQPQHF. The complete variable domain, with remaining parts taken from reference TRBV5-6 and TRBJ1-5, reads DAGVTQSPTHLIKTRGQQVTLRCSPKSGHDTVSWYQQALGQGPQFIFQYYEEEERQRGNFPDRFSGHQFPNYSSELNVNALLLGDSALYLCASSWGQGQSDQPQHFGDGTRLSIL.

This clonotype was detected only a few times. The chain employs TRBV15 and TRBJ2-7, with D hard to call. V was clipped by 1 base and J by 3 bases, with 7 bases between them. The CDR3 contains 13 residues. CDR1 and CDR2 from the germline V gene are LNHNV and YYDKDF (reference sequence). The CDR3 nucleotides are TGTGCCACCAGCAGAGGTAGGGACTACGAGCAGTACTTC. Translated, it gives CATSRGRDYEQYF.

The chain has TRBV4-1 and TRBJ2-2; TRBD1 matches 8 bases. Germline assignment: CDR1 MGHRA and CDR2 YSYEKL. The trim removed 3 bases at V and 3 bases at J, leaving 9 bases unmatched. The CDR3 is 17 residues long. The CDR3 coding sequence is TGCGCCAGCAGCCATACAATGGACAGGGAGGACACCGGGGAGCTGTTTTTT. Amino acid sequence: CASSHTMDREDTGELFF.

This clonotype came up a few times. DNA for the CDR3: TGCGCCAGCAGCCATACTCCAGCGGGAGACGACACCGGGGAGCTGTTTTTT. It translates to CASSHTPAGDDTGELFF. The rearrangement joins TRBV5-1 to TRBJ2-2; 8 bases fit TRBD2. V shed 4 bases, J shed 3 bases, and the junction held 11 bases outside the gene matches. The CDR3 is 17 residues long. Germline CDR1 and CDR2: SGHRS and YFSETQ.

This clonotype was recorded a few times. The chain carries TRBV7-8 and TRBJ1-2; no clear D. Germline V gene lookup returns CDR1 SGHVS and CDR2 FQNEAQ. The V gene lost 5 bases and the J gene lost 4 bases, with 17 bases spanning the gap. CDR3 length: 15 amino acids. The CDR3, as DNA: TGTGCCAGCAGCCCAGCCCTTTCAGACGTCTATGGCTACACCTTC. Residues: CASSPALSDVYGYTF.

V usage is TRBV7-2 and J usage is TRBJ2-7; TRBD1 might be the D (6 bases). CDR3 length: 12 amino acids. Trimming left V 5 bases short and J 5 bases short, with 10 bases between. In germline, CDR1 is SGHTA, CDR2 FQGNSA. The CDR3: CASSRDIHEQYF. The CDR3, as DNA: TGTGCCAGCAGCCGGGACATCCACGAGCAGTACTTC.

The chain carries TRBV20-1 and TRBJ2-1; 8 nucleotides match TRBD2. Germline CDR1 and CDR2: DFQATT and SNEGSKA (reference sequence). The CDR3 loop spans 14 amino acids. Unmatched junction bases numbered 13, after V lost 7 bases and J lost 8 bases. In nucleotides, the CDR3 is TGCAGTGTTCCCCCAGCGGGAGTTGCCGATGAGCAGTTCTTC. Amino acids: CSVPPAGVADEQFF.

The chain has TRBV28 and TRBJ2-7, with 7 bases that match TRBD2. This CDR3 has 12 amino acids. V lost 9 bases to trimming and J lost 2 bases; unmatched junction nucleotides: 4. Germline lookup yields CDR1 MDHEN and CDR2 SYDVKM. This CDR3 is CASLAATYEQYF. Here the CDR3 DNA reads TGTGCCAGTCTAGCGGCGACCTACGAGCAGTACTTC.